A single sample gave rise to the 26 T cell receptor beta chains below, sequenced in a study of a mutant IDH1 vaccine in newly diagnosed glioma. TCRdb's copy holds only in-frame clones and misses some; the assay was immunoSEQ multiplex PCR. The sample yields tens of thousands of clones, 70% to 80% seen once. Which antigens these TCRs recognize remains unknown. Regarding time point: week 35, safety follow-up. Doses of 300 ug of mutant IDH1 20-mer peptide were given with topical imiquimod. This specimen consisted of PBMCs, obtained from a glioma patient whose treatment included an IDH1 peptide vaccine. The receptor set was obtained from a man aged 40-50 years with glioma.

The chain links TRBV9 to TRBJ2-7; the D gene is possibly TRBD1 (5 bases). Per germline, CDR1 SGDLS and CDR2 YYNGEE. The length of the CDR3 is 14 residues. V shed 0 bases and J shed 2 bases, with 9 bases lying between them. The CDR3 nucleotides are TGTGCCAGCAGCGTAGATGAAGGGGCCTACGAGCAGTACTTC. It yields the protein CASSVDEGAYEQYF.

J is TRBJ2-7 and V is TRBV29-1; tentative D call: TRBD1 (6 bases). Between the trimmed V and J ends, which lost 7 bases and 5 bases, there was a span of 12 bases. Germline loops: CDR1 SQVTM, CDR2 ANQGSEA. This CDR3 comprises 11 residues. Here the CDR3 reads CSGGQNHEQYF. The CDR3 DNA reads as TGCAGCGGTGGACAGAACCACGAGCAGTACTTC.

V and J are TRBV7-8 and TRBJ2-5; the D is unclear. CDR3 length: 13 residues. The V gene's germline CDR1 is SGHVS and CDR2 FQNEAQ. CDR3 in amino acids: CAVLAVGRETQYF. Written as DNA, the CDR3 is TGTGCGGTCCTCGCAGTCGGTAGGGAGACCCAGTACTTC.

Note on this clone: The same CDR3 can be traced to other DNA sequences in this sample. The chain carries TRBV5-6 and TRBJ2-7; either TRBD1 or TRBD2 may supply D (5 bases each). Trimming left V 0 bases short and J 6 bases short, with 7 bases between. The CDR3 runs 12 residues. Germline values: CDR1 SGHDT, CDR2 YYEEEE. The CDR3 spells CASSLGGVEQYV. The CDR3 region has the DNA TGTGCCAGCAGCTTGGGAGGGGTCGAGCAGTACGTC.

This chain joins TRBV12-5 and TRBJ2-1; D may be TRBD2 (6 bases). With 4 bases removed from V and 3 bases from J, the gap between germline ends came to 13 bases. The CDR3 length is 15 residues. CDR1 is LGHNT and CDR2 is FRNRAP in the germline V gene. The CDR3 DNA sequence: TGTGCTAGTGGTTCCCTCGGTAGCGGCTACAATGAGCAGTTCTTC. Translating it yields CASGSLGSGYNEQFF.

This clone occurred a few times. The chain is built from TRBV11-2 and TRBJ2-5; D is unresolved. Trimming removed 2 bases at V and 0 bases at J, with 1 base between. The CDR3 consists of 12 residues. Germline V gene lookup returns CDR1 SGHAT and CDR2 FQNNGV. In DNA, the CDR3 is TGTGCCAGCAGCTTAAACCAAGAGACCCAGTACTTC. Its protein product is CASSLNQETQYF.

This chain connects TRBV15 to TRBJ1-1; D call uncertain. Germline V CDR1 and CDR2: LNHNV, YYDKDF (reference sequence). The CDR3 has 13 residues. The germline V and J ends were trimmed by 8 bases and 1 base, with 11 bases remaining between them. The CDR3 protein is CATYGTANTEAFF. The CDR3 region has the DNA TGTGCCACCTATGGCACCGCGAACACTGAAGCTTTCTTT. Full variable domain (outside the CDR3, taken from reference TRBV15 and TRBJ1-1): DAMVIQNPRYQVTQFGKPVTLSCSQTLNHNVMYWYQQKSSQAPKLLFHYYDKDFNNEADTPDNFQSRRPNTSFCFLDIRSPGLGDTAMYLCATYGTANTEAFFGQGTRLTVV.

This chain connects TRBV7-2 to TRBJ2-7; the match to TRBD2 covers 12 bases. V lost 5 bases and J lost 2; bases outside the gene matches: 4. The CDR3 has 15 amino acids. Germline CDR1 SGHTA, CDR2 FQGNSA. The CDR3 here is CASSDGLAGTYEQYV. For the CDR3, the DNA is TGTGCCAGCAGCGACGGACTAGCGGGAACCTACGAGCAGTACGTC.

The genes are TRBV18 and TRBJ1-2; TRBD1 agrees at 11 bases. The J segment lost 6 bases and the V segment lost 1 base, leaving 7 bases of the junction unmatched. CDR1 is KGHSH, CDR2 LQKENI, per germline. CDR3 length: 16 residues. CDR3 DNA sequence: TGTGCCAGCTCACCACAGCGGGACAGGGGGGAGAATGGCTACACCTTC. This translates into CASSPQRDRGENGYTF. Looking up the rest from reference TRBV18 and TRBJ1-2 gives the full variable domain: NAGVMQNPRHLVRRRGQEARLRCSPMKGHSHVYWYRQLPEEGLKFMVYLQKENIIDESGMPKERFSAEFPKEGPSILRIQQVVRGDSAAYFCASSPQRDRGENGYTFGSGTRLTVV.

The chain links TRBV25-1 to TRBJ2-1, with D possibly TRBD1 on 6 matching bases. Germline V gene sequence: CDR1 MGHDK, CDR2 SYGVNS. Between the trimmed V and J ends, which lost 4 bases and 2 bases, there was a span of 12 bases. The CDR3 has 15 residues. As DNA, the CDR3 is TGTGCCAGCAGTGTACCGGGACATGCCTACAATGAGCAGTTCTTC. Its translation: CASSVPGHAYNEQFF.

The rearrangement uses TRBV6-1 and TRBJ1-1, with 10 bases lining up with TRBD1. This CDR3 region has 15 residues. Germline assignment: CDR1 MNHNS and CDR2 SASEGT. J gave up 3 bases and V 5 bases, and 6 bases lay outside the gene matches. CDR3: CASSKRQGADTEAFF. In DNA form, the CDR3 reads TGTGCCAGCAGTAAGCGACAGGGGGCGGACACTGAAGCTTTCTTT.

This chain links TRBV30 with TRBJ2-3, with D hard to call. CDR1 GTSNPN and CDR2 SVGIG come from the germline V gene (reference sequence). The CDR3 spans 11 residues. V lost 4 bases to trimming and J lost 5 bases, with 7 bases between them. This chain's CDR3 is CAWTGQDTQYF. CDR3 sequence (DNA): TGTGCCTGGACCGGCCAAGATACGCAGTATTTT.

CDR3 sequence reads: CASSLGALPEQYF. The DNA of the CDR3 is TGTGCCAGCAGCTTAGGTGCCCTTCCCGAGCAGTACTTC. The chain has TRBV7-9 and TRBJ2-7; the D is unclear. The CDR3 length is 13 residues. CDR1 is SEHNR and CDR2 is FQNEAQ in the germline V gene (reference sequence). V lost 1 base and J 6 bases, leaving 10 bases between the germline ends.

Within the sample, this clone is medium-sized. This sequence joins TRBV6-5 and TRBJ1-2, with D uncertain. Germline V gene lookup returns CDR1 MNHEY and CDR2 SVGAGI. The V end was cut by 5 bases, the J end by 9 bases, with 10 bases between. The CDR3 totals 11 residues. In DNA, the CDR3 is TGTGCCAGCAGTCAAGGCGGGAGCTACACCTTC. This translates into CASSQGGSYTF.

This clone appeared a few times. The chain combines TRBV29-1 with TRBJ1-1, with 9 bases aligning to TRBD1. CDR3 size: 12 residues. Losses at the gene ends were 7 bases for V and 3 bases for J; bases not matched to a gene: 3. Germline CDR1 and CDR2: SQVTM and ANQGSEA. For the CDR3, the DNA is TGCAGCGCGGACAGGGGTGACACTGAAGCTTTCTTT. As protein: CSADRGDTEAFF.

The genes are TRBV27 and TRBJ2-5; no clear D gene. The V gene lost 3 bases and the J gene lost 2 bases, with 7 bases spanning the gap. The CDR3 contains 13 residues. Germline CDR1 reads MNHEY; CDR2 reads SMNVEV (reference sequence). The CDR3 nucleotides read TGTGCCAGCAGTTTGTCTCATCAAGAGACCCAGTACTTC. Translation gives CASSLSHQETQYF.

The chain uses TRBV5-1 and TRBJ1-1, with 7 bases lining up with TRBD1. From germline, CDR1 is SGHRS and CDR2 YFSETQ. This CDR3 contains 13 residues. V shed 3 bases, J shed 3 bases, and the junction held 2 bases outside the gene matches. CDR3 sequence (DNA): TGCGCCAGCAGCTCAACAGGGGACACTGAAGCTTTCTTT. It yields the protein CASSSTGDTEAFF.

The chain employs TRBV7-2 and TRBJ2-2; no clear D gene. The CDR3 has 15 amino acids. Trimming took off 5 bases at V and 2 bases at J, with 12 bases between the two ends. The germline CDR1 and CDR2 sequences are SGHTA and FQGNSA. CDR3 coding DNA: TGTGCCAGCAGCCCACATGGCAGAAACACCGGGGAGCTGTTTTTT. As protein: CASSPHGRNTGELFF.

The rearrangement uses TRBV6-5 and TRBJ1-2, with D tentatively TRBD1 (5 bases). This CDR3 has 14 residues. Germline assignment: CDR1 MNHEY and CDR2 SVGAGI. The ends were cut back, 7 bases at V and 6 bases at J, with 18 bases in the middle. The CDR3 loop is CASTKGRGDHGYTF. For the CDR3, the DNA is TGTGCCAGCACCAAGGGACGGGGAGACCATGGCTACACCTTC.

This clone has only one observation. This chain links TRBV2 with TRBJ1-1, with D possibly matching TRBD1 (6 bases). Trimming removed 8 bases from V and 4 bases from J, with 17 bases in between. Per germline, CDR1 SNHLY and CDR2 FYNNEI. The CDR3 has 14 residues. This chain's CDR3 is CASHTGGAGTEAFF. The CDR3 nucleotides read TGTGCCAGCCACACTGGGGGGGCCGGCACTGAAGCTTTCTTT.

This chain joins TRBV5-5 and TRBJ2-7; the match to TRBD2 covers 13 bases. CDR1 and CDR2 from the germline V gene are SGHKS and YYEKEE (reference sequence). This CDR3 is 15 amino acids long. The CDR3 nucleotides are TGTGCCAGCAGTTTGGGACTAGCGGGGTCCTACGAGCAGTACGTC. Protein sequence: CASSLGLAGSYEQYV.

The gene calls are TRBV25-1 and TRBJ2-2; D is undetermined. V shed 6 bases and J shed 8 bases, with 16 bases lying between them. This CDR3 spans 14 amino acids. Germline-derived CDR1 and CDR2 are MGHDK and SYGVNS. The CDR3 DNA reads TGTGCCAGCAGAACCCCCTTGCCCCCGGGGGAGCTGTTTTTT. It yields the protein CASRTPLPPGELFF.

The chain joins TRBV7-2 to TRBJ2-1; TRBD2 aligns across 8 bases. Germline V gene sequence: CDR1 SGHTA, CDR2 FQGNSA. The CDR3 is 16 amino acids. V gave up 2 bases and J gave up 0 bases; unmatched junction bases: 3. CDR3 in amino acids: CASSLSSGPSYNEQFF. The CDR3 coding sequence is TGTGCCAGCAGCTTATCTAGCGGGCCCTCCTACAATGAGCAGTTCTTC.

The chain links TRBV7-9 to TRBJ1-2; D is ambiguous. V was shortened by 2 bases and J by 6 bases, with 16 bases between the two germline ends. Per the germline V gene, CDR1 is SEHNR and CDR2 is FQNEAQ (reference sequence). This CDR3 region has 15 residues. The CDR3 DNA sequence: TGTGCCAGCAGCTTAACAAATGACCCCGGAAATGGCTACACCTTC. Protein product: CASSLTNDPGNGYTF.

J is TRBJ2-1 and V is TRBV4-1, with 14 bases lining up with TRBD2. CDR1 is MGHRA and CDR2 is YSYEKL in the germline V gene. This CDR3 is built from 16 residues. Unmatched junction bases numbered 7, after V lost 3 bases and J lost 9 bases. CDR3 sequence: CASSHGLAGGRGEQFF. CDR3 DNA: TGCGCCAGCAGCCACGGACTAGCGGGAGGACGAGGTGAGCAGTTCTTC.

This clone was picked up one time. The chain links TRBV19 to TRBJ1-5; D not certain. CDR3 length equals 14 residues. Trimming cost V 1 base and J 4 bases, with 8 bases left between them. Germline V gene lookup returns CDR1 LNHDA and CDR2 SQIVND (reference sequence). The CDR3 DNA follows: TGTGCCAGTAGTATAGGCACAGAAAATCAGCCCCAGCATTTT. It encodes CASSIGTENQPQHF.